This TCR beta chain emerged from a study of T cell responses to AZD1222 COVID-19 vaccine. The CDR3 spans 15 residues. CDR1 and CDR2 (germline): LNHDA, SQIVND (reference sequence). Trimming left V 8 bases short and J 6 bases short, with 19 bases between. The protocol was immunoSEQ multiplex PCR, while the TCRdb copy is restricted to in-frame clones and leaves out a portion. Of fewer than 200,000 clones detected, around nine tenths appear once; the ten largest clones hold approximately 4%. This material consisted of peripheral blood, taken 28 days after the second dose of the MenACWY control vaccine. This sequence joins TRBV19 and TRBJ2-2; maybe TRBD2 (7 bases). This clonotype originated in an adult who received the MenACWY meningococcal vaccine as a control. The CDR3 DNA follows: TGTGCCAGTCAGACGGGGGGCGCTTTGTCCGGGGAGCTGTTTTTT. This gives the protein CASQTGGALSGELFF.